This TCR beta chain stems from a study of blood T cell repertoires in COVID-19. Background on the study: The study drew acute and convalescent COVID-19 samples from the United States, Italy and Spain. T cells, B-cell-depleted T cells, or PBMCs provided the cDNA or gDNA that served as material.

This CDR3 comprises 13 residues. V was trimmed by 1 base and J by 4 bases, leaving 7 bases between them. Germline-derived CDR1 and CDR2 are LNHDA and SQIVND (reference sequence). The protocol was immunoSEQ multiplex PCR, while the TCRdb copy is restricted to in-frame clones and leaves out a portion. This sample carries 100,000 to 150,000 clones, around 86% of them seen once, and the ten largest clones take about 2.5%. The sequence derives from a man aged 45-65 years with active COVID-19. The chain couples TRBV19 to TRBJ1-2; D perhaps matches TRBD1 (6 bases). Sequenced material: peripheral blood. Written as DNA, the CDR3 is TGTGCCAGTAGTATAGCGGACAGCTATGGCTACACCTTC. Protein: CASSIADSYGYTF.